This TCR delta chain comes out of a study of γδ T cells in repeated Plasmodium falciparum infection. Study at large: Donors had four controlled P. falciparum NF54 infections over approximately 600 days. Study results and limitations: Waves of new clonotype selection appeared after repeated controlled infections in Vdelta2-negative, largely Vdelta1+, gammadelta T cells.

Flow sorting of PBMC yielded separate Vgamma9/Vdelta2+ and Vdelta2-negative gammadelta T cell populations for bulk repertoire analysis. Germline V gives CDR1 GEAIGNYY, CDR2 EKD. With V trimmed by 0 bases and J by 3 bases, 13 bases remained unmatched. The CDR3 covers 18 residues. Both TRG and TRD chains were sequenced from each sorted sample. TCRdb repeated clone calling on the multiplex PCR reads with CATT. In the table there are under 60,000 delta-chain clones, less than 2% of which are singletons. Note on this clone: Its antigen is currently unknown. TCRdb's entry gives the protein of a much larger clone, which mismatches this DNA's translation at residue 13, likely from a read error; the protein reported here is translated from the DNA.

This sequence originates from a pool of human donors (malaria-infected and uninfected, not separated). Sequencing used gamma-delta T cells from blood. J is TRDJ1 and V is TRDV2, with 9 positions matching TRDD3. TCRdb records no J gene; here it was assigned by comparing the DNA to germline. In DNA form, the CDR3 reads TGTGCCTGTGACACCGTGGGCTTACTGGGGGAAGACGCCGATAAACTCATCTTT. Translated: CACDTVGLLGEDADKLIF.